This TCR beta chain comes out of a study of shared clonotypes between healthy human individuals. Once extracted for a subset, genomic DNA was divided evenly among several immunoSEQ plates. Some clones are missing from TCRdb's copy, which holds only in-frame ones; the method was immunoSEQ multiplex PCR. The sample lists 950,000 to 1,200,000 clones, approximately 80% occurring once. As for this clone: What it binds is unknown.

V was clipped by 0 bases and J by 3 bases, with 14 bases between them. CDR3 length equals 16 residues. Germline CDR1 is LNHDA and CDR2 is SQIVND (reference sequence). General study findings and limits: In a few donors, about 5% of naive CD4 clonotypes appeared in common.

The clonotype was recovered from a man between 18 and 29 years old in good health. Some clones in this sample may be carry-over from other donors' samples. The specimen was memory CD4+ T cells from PBMCs. Subset given: CD45RA-negative fraction. This chain connects TRBV19 to TRBJ1-2; D not resolved. The CDR3 DNA reads TGTGCCAGTAGTATAGACGTGGGTGGGAGGGACTATGGCTACACCTTC. Translated: CASSIDVGGRDYGYTF. Looking up the rest from reference TRBV19 and TRBJ1-2 gives the full variable domain: DGGITQSPKYLFRKEGQNVTLSCEQNLNHDAMYWYRQDPGQGLRLIYYSQIVNDFQKGDIAEGYSVSREKKESFPLTVTSAQKNPTAFYLCASSIDVGGRDYGYTFGSGTRLTVV.